This T cell receptor (beta chain) was observed in a study of CD8 T cells in ankylosing spondylitis. Germline V gives CDR1 LGHDT, CDR2 YNNKEL (reference sequence). J gave up 0 bases and V 4 bases, and 11 bases lay outside the gene matches. The CDR3 is made up of 18 amino acids. Study outcomes and limitations: Apparently characteristic of ankylosing spondylitis blood was a TCR beta motif (under ten highly homologous variants).

This clonotype has just a few counts. Antigen: not known. TCRdb redid the calling of the 5' RACE reads with MiXCR, one entry per CDR3 protein. In the table there are roughly 670,000 distinct CDR3 sequences, over 15% of which are singletons. Sequenced input: blood, either unsorted or a sorted T cell fraction (not recorded which). This chain joins TRBV3-1 and TRBJ2-1; 8 bases fit TRBD2. The sequence derives from a male donor with ankylosing spondylitis. The CDR3 sequence: CASSRGGGFSSSYNEQFF. The CDR3 region has the DNA TGTGCCAGCAGCCGAGGCGGGGGGTTCTCTAGCTCCTACAATGAGCAGTTCTTC.